The present entry profiles one T cell receptor beta chain with its context. Original methodology: It was from reference gene primer amplification that nucleated cell counts were estimated. TCRdb's table, derived via immunoSEQ multiplex PCR, lists solely in-frame clones and lacks some. V and J calls and clone size are given by that table; D and trimming were obtained from the DNA. Of around 250,000 clones listed, more than 75% are singletons. These data come from a study of blood T cell repertoires in COVID-19. Trimming at V came to 4 bases and at J to 4 bases, leaving 8 bases not matched to a gene. The length of the CDR3 is 16 residues. Germline V lookup: CDR1 LGHNA, CDR2 YSLEER.

The chain links TRBV4-3 to TRBJ2-1, with 9 bases lining up with TRBD2. This receptor was obtained from a woman aged 60-75 years who had recovered from COVID-19. The sample was peripheral blood. CDR3 region: CASSPRVAGAYNEQFF. The CDR3 nucleotides read TGCGCCAGCAGCCCTCGGGTAGCGGGAGCTTACAATGAGCAGTTCTTC.